The source of this TCR beta chain is a study of human T cells and chemical hapten exposure. Background on the study: Across the whole study, which lasted around six months, patients were given diphenylcyclopropenone on the scalp once a week. Overall study findings and caveats: Unchanged with DPC sensitization were TCRs above 1 in 1000 frequency. A positive correlation with patch test score was found for PT1 expanded TCR counts.

From the RACE reads, TCRdb called clonotypes with MiXCR, one entry per CDR3 protein. This table holds 35,000 to 55,000 distinct CDR3 sequences, approximately 9.7% found once. As for time point: patch test 2, 6 weeks after DPC sensitization. Sample treatment: therapeutic diphenylcyclopropenone sensitization with weekly scalp DPC. Extraction of total RNA was performed on unfractionated whole blood. Phlebotomy was performed prior to application of every patch test. Germline V CDR1 and CDR2: MNHEY, SVGEGT. J gave up 4 bases and V 7 bases, and 11 bases lay outside the gene matches. The CDR3 covers 15 residues. In the case of this clonotype: The target antigen is unknown.

The sample consisted of whole blood, taken in connection with sensitization to the hapten diphenylcyclopropenone (DPC). The sequence was collected from a woman between 25 and 40 years old with alopecia areata. Some clones in this sample may be carry-over from other donors' samples. This chain joins TRBV6-2 or TRBV6-3 and TRBJ2-3; 7 nucleotides line up with TRBD1. This chain's CDR3 is CASTEDRRRADTQYF. CDR3 nucleotide sequence: TGTGCCAGCACCGAGGACAGGCGACGAGCAGATACGCAGTATTTT.